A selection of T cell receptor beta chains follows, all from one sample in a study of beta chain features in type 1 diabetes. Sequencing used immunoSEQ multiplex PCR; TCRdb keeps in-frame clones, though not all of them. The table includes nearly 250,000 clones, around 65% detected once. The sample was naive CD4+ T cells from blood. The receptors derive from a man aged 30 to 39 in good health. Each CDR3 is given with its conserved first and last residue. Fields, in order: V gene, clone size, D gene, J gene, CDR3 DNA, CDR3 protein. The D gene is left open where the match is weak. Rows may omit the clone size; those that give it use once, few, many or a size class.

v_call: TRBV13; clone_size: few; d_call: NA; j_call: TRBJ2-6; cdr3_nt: TGTGCCAGCAGCCGTAAATTCTCTGGGGCCAACGTCCTGACTTTC; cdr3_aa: CASSRKFSGANVLTF
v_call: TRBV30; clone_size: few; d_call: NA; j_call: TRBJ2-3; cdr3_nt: TGTGCCTGGAGTGGGAGTGGGTGGGATACGCAGTATTTT; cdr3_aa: CAWSGSGWDTQYF
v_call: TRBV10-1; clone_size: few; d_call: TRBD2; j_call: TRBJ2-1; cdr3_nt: TGCGCCAGCAGTGACATTAGACTAGCGGGGGAGGATGAGCAGTTCTTC; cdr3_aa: CASSDIRLAGEDEQFF
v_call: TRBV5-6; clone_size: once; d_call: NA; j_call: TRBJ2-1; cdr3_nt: TGTGCCAGCAGCTCACAGGGAGCCAATGAGCAGTTCTTC; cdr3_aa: CASSSQGANEQFF
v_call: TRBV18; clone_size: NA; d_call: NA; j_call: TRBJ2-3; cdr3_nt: TGTGCCAGCTCCATGACACGTAGCACAGATACGCAGTATTTT; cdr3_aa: CASSMTRSTDTQYF
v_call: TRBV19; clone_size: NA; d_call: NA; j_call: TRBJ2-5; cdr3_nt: TGTGCCAGTAGTATACAGGAGACCCAGTACTTC; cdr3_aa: CASSIQETQYF
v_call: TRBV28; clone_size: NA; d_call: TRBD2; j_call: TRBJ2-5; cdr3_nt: TGTGCCAGTGGCCCGGGGGGGCTCAACAGAGAGACCCAGTACTTC; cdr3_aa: CASGPGGLNRETQYF
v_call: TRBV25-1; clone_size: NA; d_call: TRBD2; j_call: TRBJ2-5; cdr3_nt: TGTGCCAGCAGTGAATGGGGACTAGCAGGAGAAGAGACCCAGTACTTC; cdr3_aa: CASSEWGLAGEETQYF
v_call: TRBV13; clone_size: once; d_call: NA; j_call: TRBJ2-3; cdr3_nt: TGTGCCAGCAGCTTTGGGCTAGAGGGTTTGGATACGCAGTATTTT; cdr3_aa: CASSFGLEGLDTQYF
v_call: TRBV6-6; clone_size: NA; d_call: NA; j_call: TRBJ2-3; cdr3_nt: TGTGCCAGCAACCTAGGCGAGGCCTGGGCAGATACGCAGTATTTT; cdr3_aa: CASNLGEAWADTQYF
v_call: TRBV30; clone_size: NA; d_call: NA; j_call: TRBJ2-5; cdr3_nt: TGTGCCTGGAGTCCCGAACAGACCCAGTACTTC; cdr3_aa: CAWSPEQTQYF